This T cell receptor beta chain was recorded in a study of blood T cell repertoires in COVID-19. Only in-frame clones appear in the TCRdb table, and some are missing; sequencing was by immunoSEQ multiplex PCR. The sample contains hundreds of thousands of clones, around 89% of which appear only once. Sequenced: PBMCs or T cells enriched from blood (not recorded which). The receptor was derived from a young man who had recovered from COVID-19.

The CDR3 DNA is TGTGCCAGCAGCTATGGACTAGCGGCCTCCTACGAGCAGTACTTC. Protein product: CASSYGLAASYEQYF. V gene TRBV27 combines with J gene TRBJ2-7, with 10 positions matching TRBD2. CDR1 and CDR2 (germline): MNHEY, SMNVEV (reference sequence). V shed 6 bases and J 0 bases; nucleotides not matched to a gene: 5. This CDR3 is 15 amino acids long.